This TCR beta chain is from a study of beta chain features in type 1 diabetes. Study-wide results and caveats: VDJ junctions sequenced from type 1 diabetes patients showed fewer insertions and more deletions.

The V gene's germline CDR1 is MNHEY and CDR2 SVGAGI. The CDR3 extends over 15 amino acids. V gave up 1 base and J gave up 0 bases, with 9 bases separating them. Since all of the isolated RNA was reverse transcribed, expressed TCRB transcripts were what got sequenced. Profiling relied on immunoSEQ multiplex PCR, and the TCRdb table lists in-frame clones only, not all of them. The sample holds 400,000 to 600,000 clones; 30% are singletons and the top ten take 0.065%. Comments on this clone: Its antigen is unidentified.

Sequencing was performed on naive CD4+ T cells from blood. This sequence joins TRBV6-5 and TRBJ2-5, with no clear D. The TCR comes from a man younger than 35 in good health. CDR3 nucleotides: TGTGCCAGCAGTTACTTGGCCACCTACCAAGAGACCCAGTACTTC. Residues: CASSYLATYQETQYF.